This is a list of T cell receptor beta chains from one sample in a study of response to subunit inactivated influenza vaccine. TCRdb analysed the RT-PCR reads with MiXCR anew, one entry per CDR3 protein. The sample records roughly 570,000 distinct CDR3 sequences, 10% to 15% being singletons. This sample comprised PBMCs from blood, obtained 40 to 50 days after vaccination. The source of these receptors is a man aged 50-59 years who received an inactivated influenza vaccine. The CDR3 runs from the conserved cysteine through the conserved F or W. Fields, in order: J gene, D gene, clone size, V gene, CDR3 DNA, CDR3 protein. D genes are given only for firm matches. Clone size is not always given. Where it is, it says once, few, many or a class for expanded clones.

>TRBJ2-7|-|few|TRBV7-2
TGTGCCAGCAGCTTAGAACTAGGATACGAGCAGTACTTC
CASSLELGYEQYF
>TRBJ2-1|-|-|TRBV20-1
TGCAGTGCTAGCCAAGGGATTTTGGATGAGCAGTTCTTC
CSASQGILDEQFF
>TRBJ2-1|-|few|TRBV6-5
TGTGCCAGCGGGAGGCCTGGTGAGCAGTTCTTC
CASGRPGEQFF
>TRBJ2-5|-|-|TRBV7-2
TGTGCCAGCAGCTTAGTTGGGGGGCGCGAGGAGACCCAGTACTTC
CASSLVGGREETQYF
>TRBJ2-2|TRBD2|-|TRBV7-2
TGTGCCAGCAGCTCGGGGGGTGGGGCTCAGAACACCGGGGAGCTGTTTTTT
CASSSGGGAQNTGELFF
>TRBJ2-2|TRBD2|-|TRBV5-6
TGTGCCATCGGCTTGGAACTGTTACAGCGGGATTCGAACACCGGGGAGCTGTTTTTT
CAIGLELLQRDSNTGELFF
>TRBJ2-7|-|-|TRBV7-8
TGTGCCAGCGCTGGTCCCCGGACGGTTCCGCGGGAACCCTACGAGCAGTACTTC
CASAGPRTVPREPYEQYF
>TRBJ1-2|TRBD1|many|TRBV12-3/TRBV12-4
TGTGCCAGCAGCCTCAGTGGGACAGGGGGCTTGTATGGCTACACCTTC
CASSLSGTGGLYGYTF
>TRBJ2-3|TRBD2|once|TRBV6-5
TGTGCCAGCAGTAACAGACTAGCGGGAGCAGATACGCAGTATTTT
CASSNRLAGADTQYF
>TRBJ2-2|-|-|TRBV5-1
TGCGCCAGCAGCTTGATGGTTGAGGGCACCGGGGAGCTGTTTTTT
CASSLMVEGTGELFF